A selection of T cell receptor beta chains follows, all from one sample in a study of cytotoxic CD8 clonotypes in ibrutinib-treated CLL. This table comes from immunoSEQ multiplex PCR, and its TCRdb copy is limited to in-frame clones, with some not included. The repertoire holds some 300,000 clones, with more than 65% as singletons. The sample in question was PBMCs, obtained before ibrutinib treatment. These receptors originate from a human donor with chronic lymphocytic leukemia. Both conserved end residues are part of each CDR3. A D gene is named only where the DNA matches it firmly. The size field is filled for only some rows; it gives once, few, many or a size class.

d_gene: TRBD2; v_gene: TRBV7-6; j_gene: TRBJ2-2; abundance: -; CDR3aa: CASSLAIPGGNTGELFF; CDR3nt: TGTGCCAGCAGCTTAGCGATCCCGGGAGGGAACACCGGGGAGCTGTTTTTT
d_gene: -; v_gene: TRBV25-1; j_gene: TRBJ1-1; abundance: -; CDR3aa: CASSEYPAAGAGTEAFF; CDR3nt: TGTGCCAGCAGTGAATATCCGGCGGCAGGGGCCGGCACTGAAGCTTTCTTT
d_gene: -; v_gene: TRBV29-1; j_gene: TRBJ2-3; abundance: -; CDR3aa: CSAEGASTDTQYF; CDR3nt: TGCAGCGCCGAAGGGGCTAGCACAGATACGCAGTATTTT
d_gene: TRBD2; v_gene: TRBV2; j_gene: TRBJ2-1; abundance: -; CDR3aa: CASSGTSGNNEQFF; CDR3nt: TGTGCCAGCAGTGGGACTAGCGGGAACAATGAGCAGTTCTTC
d_gene: TRBD1; v_gene: TRBV2; j_gene: TRBJ1-5; abundance: -; CDR3aa: CASKSYGQGSQPQHF; CDR3nt: TGTGCCAGCAAAAGTTACGGACAGGGTAGTCAGCCCCAGCATTTT
d_gene: -; v_gene: TRBV6-6; j_gene: TRBJ2-7; abundance: -; CDR3aa: CASSYRSGGYEQYF; CDR3nt: TGTGCCAGCAGTTACCGTAGCGGAGGCTACGAGCAGTACTTC
d_gene: -; v_gene: TRBV7-7; j_gene: TRBJ2-2; abundance: few; CDR3aa: CASSLGGQGELFF; CDR3nt: TGTGCCAGCAGCTTAGGGGGCCAAGGGGAGCTGTTTTTT
d_gene: TRBD1; v_gene: TRBV28; j_gene: TRBJ2-3; abundance: -; CDR3aa: CASSLEGASTDTQYF; CDR3nt: TGTGCCAGCAGTTTAGAGGGGGCCAGCACAGATACGCAGTATTTT
d_gene: -; v_gene: TRBV9; j_gene: TRBJ2-3; abundance: -; CDR3aa: CASSVRTASTQYF; CDR3nt: TGTGCCAGCAGCGTAAGGACCGCCAGCACGCAGTATTTT
d_gene: TRBD1; v_gene: TRBV4-1; j_gene: TRBJ1-2; abundance: -; CDR3aa: CASSPTGQGMDGYTF; CDR3nt: TGCGCCAGCAGCCCGACCGGACAGGGTATGGATGGCTACACCTTC
d_gene: -; v_gene: TRBV21-1; j_gene: TRBJ2-7; abundance: -; CDR3aa: CASSKACPGTSYEQYF; CDR3nt: TGTGCCAGCAGCAAAGCGTGCCCCGGGACTAGCTACGAGCAGTACTTC
d_gene: TRBD1; v_gene: TRBV19; j_gene: TRBJ2-1; abundance: -; CDR3aa: CASSSRDRGYNEQFF; CDR3nt: TGTGCCAGTAGTTCCCGGGACAGGGGCTACAATGAGCAGTTCTTC
d_gene: -; v_gene: TRBV2; j_gene: TRBJ2-1; abundance: -; CDR3aa: CASLGAADRVYNEQFF; CDR3nt: TGTGCCAGCTTGGGGGCTGCGGATAGGGTATACAATGAGCAGTTCTTC
d_gene: -; v_gene: TRBV6-1; j_gene: TRBJ2-1; abundance: -; CDR3aa: CASRTGSYNEQFF; CDR3nt: TGTGCCAGCAGGACCGGCTCCTACAATGAGCAGTTCTTC
d_gene: TRBD1; v_gene: TRBV28; j_gene: TRBJ2-5; abundance: -; CDR3aa: CASSSDRSQYF; CDR3nt: TGTGCCAGCAGCTCGGACAGGAGCCAGTACTTC
d_gene: -; v_gene: TRBV6-1; j_gene: TRBJ2-2; abundance: -; CDR3aa: CASSGDRWAGELFF; CDR3nt: TGTGCCAGCAGTGGTGACAGATGGGCCGGGGAGCTGTTTTTT
d_gene: -; v_gene: TRBV10-2; j_gene: TRBJ1-1; abundance: -; CDR3aa: CASSVDSLNTEAFF; CDR3nt: TGCGCCAGCAGTGTTGACAGCTTGAACACTGAAGCTTTCTTT
d_gene: -; v_gene: TRBV6-5; j_gene: TRBJ1-2; abundance: -; CDR3aa: CASRTSGAGGYTF; CDR3nt: TGTGCCAGCAGAACTTCAGGGGCCGGTGGCTACACCTTC
d_gene: -; v_gene: TRBV2; j_gene: TRBJ1-5; abundance: -; CDR3aa: CASRQSNQPQHF; CDR3nt: TGTGCCAGCCGACAGAGCAATCAGCCCCAGCATTTT
d_gene: -; v_gene: TRBV18; j_gene: TRBJ2-7; abundance: few; CDR3aa: CASSPRDYEQYF; CDR3nt: TGTGCCAGCTCACCACGAGACTACGAGCAGTACTTC
d_gene: -; v_gene: TRBV25-1; j_gene: TRBJ1-1; abundance: once; CDR3aa: CASSDLGGGTEAFF; CDR3nt: TGTGCCAGCAGTGATCTAGGGGGGGGCACTGAAGCTTTCTTT
d_gene: TRBD2; v_gene: TRBV6-5; j_gene: TRBJ2-1; abundance: -; CDR3aa: CASSRGTSYYNEQFF; CDR3nt: TGTGCCAGCAGCCGTGGGACTAGTTATTACAATGAGCAGTTCTTC
d_gene: -; v_gene: TRBV18; j_gene: TRBJ2-4; abundance: -; CDR3aa: CASSPGLRSDIQYF; CDR3nt: TGTGCCAGCTCACCCGGACTAAGGAGTGACATTCAGTACTTC
d_gene: TRBD1; v_gene: TRBV9; j_gene: TRBJ2-4; abundance: -; CDR3aa: CASSDRTGKNIQYF; CDR3nt: TGTGCCAGCAGCGATCGGACAGGCAAAAACATTCAGTACTTC
d_gene: TRBD1; v_gene: TRBV5-1; j_gene: TRBJ2-7; abundance: -; CDR3aa: CASTRQGIDEQYF; CDR3nt: TGCGCCAGCACCAGACAGGGGATAGACGAGCAGTACTTC
d_gene: TRBD2; v_gene: TRBV10-3; j_gene: TRBJ2-3; abundance: once; CDR3aa: CAISGGTSGSADTQYF; CDR3nt: TGTGCCATCAGTGGTGGGACTAGCGGGAGTGCAGATACGCAGTATTTT
d_gene: -; v_gene: TRBV5-1; j_gene: TRBJ1-2; abundance: once; CDR3aa: CASSLGSQGWFQANYGYTF; CDR3nt: TGCGCCAGCAGCTTGGGTAGTCAGGGATGGTTTCAAGCTAACTATGGCTACACCTTC
d_gene: TRBD2; v_gene: TRBV28; j_gene: TRBJ2-3; abundance: -; CDR3aa: CASSLLWAGGNTDTQYF; CDR3nt: TGTGCCAGCAGTTTATTATGGGCGGGAGGGAACACAGATACGCAGTATTTT
d_gene: TRBD2; v_gene: TRBV29-1; j_gene: TRBJ2-3; abundance: -; CDR3aa: CSVGPGRTDTQYF; CDR3nt: TGCAGCGTTGGTCCCGGGAGGACAGATACGCAGTATTTT
d_gene: -; v_gene: TRBV11-2; j_gene: TRBJ1-1; abundance: -; CDR3aa: CASSQILVITEAFF; CDR3nt: TGTGCCAGCAGCCAAATTTTGGTGATCACTGAAGCTTTCTTT
d_gene: -; v_gene: TRBV2; j_gene: TRBJ2-6; abundance: -; CDR3aa: CASMYYSGANVLTF; CDR3nt: TGTGCCAGCATGTATTATTCTGGGGCCAACGTCCTGACTTTC
d_gene: -; v_gene: TRBV18; j_gene: TRBJ1-1; abundance: -; CDR3aa: CASSPGTIGDTEAFF; CDR3nt: TGTGCCAGCTCACCCGGAACTATCGGGGACACTGAAGCTTTCTTT
d_gene: -; v_gene: TRBV6-5; j_gene: TRBJ1-1; abundance: -; CDR3aa: CASRRDFSNTEAFF; CDR3nt: TGTGCCAGCAGGCGGGACTTTTCGAACACTGAAGCTTTCTTT
d_gene: -; v_gene: TRBV7-9; j_gene: TRBJ1-2; abundance: -; CDR3aa: CASSPTGRGYTF; CDR3nt: TGTGCCAGCAGCCCTACAGGGAGAGGCTACACCTTC
d_gene: -; v_gene: TRBV4-2; j_gene: TRBJ1-1; abundance: -; CDR3aa: CASSHERATVRDTEAFF; CDR3nt: TGTGCCAGCAGCCATGAGAGGGCCACGGTGAGGGACACTGAAGCTTTCTTT
d_gene: TRBD1; v_gene: TRBV7-2; j_gene: TRBJ2-1; abundance: -; CDR3aa: CASSPQRDSSSYNEQFF; CDR3nt: TGTGCCAGCAGCCCCCAGAGGGACAGTAGCTCCTACAATGAGCAGTTCTTC
d_gene: -; v_gene: TRBV2; j_gene: TRBJ1-2; abundance: -; CDR3aa: CASSVVRGGYGYTF; CDR3nt: TGTGCCAGCAGTGTGGTACGGGGCGGCTATGGCTACACCTTC
d_gene: -; v_gene: TRBV7-9; j_gene: TRBJ2-4; abundance: few; CDR3aa: CASSFKAKNIQYF; CDR3nt: TGTGCCAGCAGTTTCAAAGCCAAAAACATTCAGTACTTC
d_gene: -; v_gene: TRBV19; j_gene: TRBJ2-5; abundance: -; CDR3aa: CASSAYRDQETQYF; CDR3nt: TGTGCCAGTAGTGCATACAGGGACCAAGAGACCCAGTACTTC
d_gene: TRBD1; v_gene: TRBV10-3; j_gene: TRBJ1-1; abundance: -; CDR3aa: CAIRQGRETEAFF; CDR3nt: TGTGCCATTAGACAGGGGAGGGAGACTGAAGCTTTCTTT
d_gene: TRBD2; v_gene: TRBV7-2; j_gene: TRBJ2-7; abundance: -; CDR3aa: CASRGLAGHYEQYF; CDR3nt: TGTGCCAGCAGGGGACTAGCGGGTCATTACGAGCAGTACTTC
d_gene: -; v_gene: TRBV10-2; j_gene: TRBJ1-2; abundance: -; CDR3aa: CASSESGAQKGYTF; CDR3nt: TGCGCCAGCAGTGAGTCGGGGGCGCAAAAAGGCTACACCTTC
d_gene: TRBD2; v_gene: TRBV30; j_gene: TRBJ2-1; abundance: -; CDR3aa: CAWSIGTSSYEQFF; CDR3nt: TGTGCCTGGAGTATCGGGACTAGCAGCTATGAGCAGTTCTTC
d_gene: -; v_gene: TRBV29-1; j_gene: TRBJ1-2; abundance: -; CDR3aa: CSVEIVRNYGYTF; CDR3nt: TGCAGCGTTGAAATAGTGAGGAACTATGGCTACACCTTC